A selection of T cell receptor beta chains follows, all from one sample in a study of blood T cell repertoires in COVID-19. Sequencing was performed with immunoSEQ multiplex PCR; in TCRdb, only in-frame clones are kept and a portion is missing. There are 200,000 to 250,000 clones in the sample; about four fifths occur only once, and approximately 2.9% lies in the top ten. Material for sequencing was peripheral blood. These receptors came from a woman aged 30 to 39 who had recovered from COVID-19. CDR3s include the opening cysteine and the closing phenylalanine or tryptophan. A D gene is named only where the DNA matches it firmly. Expanded clones are given a class, and other clones once, few, many or no size at all.

V gene: TRBV7-6
D gene: TRBD2
clone size: many
J gene: TRBJ2-3
CDR3 protein: CASSYSSGGTDTQYF
CDR3 DNA: TGTGCCAGCAGCTACTCTAGCGGAGGCACAGATACGCAGTATTTT

V gene: TRBV11-2
D gene: NA
clone size: NA
J gene: TRBJ2-5
CDR3 protein: CASSLDPQKETQYF
CDR3 DNA: TGTGCCAGCAGCTTAGATCCCCAGAAAGAGACCCAGTACTTC

V gene: TRBV7-7
D gene: TRBD2
clone size: NA
J gene: TRBJ2-3
CDR3 protein: CASSKLAGEADTQYF
CDR3 DNA: TGTGCCAGCAGCAAACTAGCGGGAGAAGCAGATACGCAGTATTTT

V gene: TRBV25-1
D gene: TRBD1
clone size: NA
J gene: TRBJ1-2
CDR3 protein: CASSESAGGYYGYTF
CDR3 DNA: TGTGCCAGCAGTGAATCCGCAGGGGGTTACTATGGCTACACCTTC

V gene: TRBV5-1
D gene: TRBD1
clone size: NA
J gene: TRBJ1-4
CDR3 protein: CASSPGQAVVEKLFF
CDR3 DNA: TGCGCCAGCAGCCCCGGACAGGCTGTGGTTGAAAAACTGTTTTTT

V gene: TRBV24-1
D gene: TRBD1
clone size: NA
J gene: TRBJ1-2
CDR3 protein: CATSETGTGVGDGYTF
CDR3 DNA: TGTGCCACCAGTGAGACCGGGACAGGGGTCGGAGATGGCTACACCTTC

V gene: TRBV5-5
D gene: NA
clone size: once
J gene: TRBJ2-3
CDR3 protein: CASSSVRGTDTQYF
CDR3 DNA: TGTGCCAGCAGCTCGGTCCGTGGCACAGATACGCAGTATTTT

V gene: TRBV18
D gene: NA
clone size: NA
J gene: TRBJ2-7
CDR3 protein: CASSVGAPSYEQYF
CDR3 DNA: TGTGCCAGCTCAGTGGGGGCTCCTTCCTACGAGCAGTACTTC

V gene: TRBV7-3
D gene: TRBD1
clone size: NA
J gene: TRBJ1-1
CDR3 protein: CASSPRDRPTEAFF
CDR3 DNA: TGTGCCAGCAGCCCAAGGGACAGGCCCACTGAAGCTTTCTTT

V gene: TRBV28
D gene: TRBD1
clone size: NA
J gene: TRBJ2-5
CDR3 protein: CASSPQYTGVQETQYF
CDR3 DNA: TGTGCCAGCAGTCCCCAATATACAGGGGTTCAAGAGACCCAGTACTTC

V gene: TRBV7-9
D gene: TRBD2
clone size: NA
J gene: TRBJ2-1
CDR3 protein: CASSLALAGAYNEQFF
CDR3 DNA: TGTGCCAGCAGCTTAGCCCTAGCGGGGGCCTACAATGAGCAGTTCTTC

V gene: TRBV6-4
D gene: NA
clone size: NA
J gene: TRBJ2-1
CDR3 protein: CASSDPWGVGVDEQFF
CDR3 DNA: TGTGCCAGCAGTGACCCCTGGGGGGTTGGTGTGGATGAGCAGTTCTTC

V gene: TRBV13
D gene: NA
clone size: NA
J gene: TRBJ2-3
CDR3 protein: CASSFPGIGADTQYF
CDR3 DNA: TGTGCCAGCAGCTTCCCAGGTATAGGCGCAGATACGCAGTATTTT

V gene: TRBV10-3
D gene: TRBD2
clone size: NA
J gene: TRBJ2-7
CDR3 protein: CAISESSSGRSNRF
CDR3 DNA: TGTGCCATCAGTGAGTCAAGTAGCGGGAGGTCGAACCGCTTC

V gene: TRBV11-2
D gene: NA
clone size: NA
J gene: TRBJ2-1
CDR3 protein: CASSLGTNEQFF
CDR3 DNA: TGTGCCAGCAGCTTGGGCACAAATGAGCAGTTCTTC

V gene: TRBV5-1
D gene: TRBD2
clone size: NA
J gene: TRBJ2-2
CDR3 protein: CASSKSSGNTGELFF
CDR3 DNA: TGCGCCAGCAGCAAATCTAGCGGGAACACCGGGGAGCTGTTTTTT

V gene: TRBV27
D gene: NA
clone size: few
J gene: TRBJ2-7
CDR3 protein: CASSLKGLGTYEQYF
CDR3 DNA: TGTGCCAGCAGTTTAAAGGGACTCGGAACCTACGAGCAGTACTTC

V gene: TRBV12-5
D gene: NA
clone size: NA
J gene: TRBJ2-7
CDR3 protein: CASGLVTGYEQYF
CDR3 DNA: TGTGCTAGTGGTTTGGTTACAGGTTACGAGCAGTACTTC

V gene: TRBV6-2/TRBV6-3
D gene: NA
clone size: NA
J gene: TRBJ1-1
CDR3 protein: CASSYSGGGTEAFF
CDR3 DNA: TGTGCCAGCAGTTACTCAGGGGGGGGGACTGAAGCTTTCTTT

V gene: TRBV6-5
D gene: TRBD1
clone size: NA
J gene: TRBJ1-1
CDR3 protein: CASSYIGTVEAFF
CDR3 DNA: TGTGCCAGCAGTTACATCGGGACAGTAGAAGCTTTCTTT

V gene: TRBV27
D gene: TRBD1
clone size: NA
J gene: TRBJ2-7
CDR3 protein: CASSFRGPYEQYF
CDR3 DNA: TGTGCCAGCAGTTTCAGGGGGCCCTACGAGCAGTACTTC

V gene: TRBV2
D gene: TRBD2
clone size: NA
J gene: TRBJ2-3
CDR3 protein: CASRTLQRGSTDTQYF
CDR3 DNA: TGTGCCAGCAGAACTCTTCAGCGGGGTAGCACAGATACGCAGTATTTT

V gene: TRBV21-1
D gene: NA
clone size: NA
J gene: TRBJ1-5
CDR3 protein: CASSDPKTGLRGNNQPQHF
CDR3 DNA: TGTGCCAGCAGCGACCCAAAAACAGGGTTAAGAGGCAACAATCAGCCCCAGCATTTT

V gene: TRBV3-1/TRBV3-2
D gene: NA
clone size: NA
J gene: TRBJ2-2
CDR3 protein: CASSPPANTGELFF
CDR3 DNA: TGTGCCAGCAGCCCCCCCGCGAACACCGGGGAGCTGTTTTTT

V gene: TRBV27
D gene: NA
clone size: NA
J gene: TRBJ1-4
CDR3 protein: CASSLWGSEKLFF
CDR3 DNA: TGTGCCAGCAGTTTGTGGGGCTCTGAAAAACTGTTTTTT

V gene: TRBV7-3
D gene: NA
clone size: NA
J gene: TRBJ2-1
CDR3 protein: CASSTGGEQFF
CDR3 DNA: TGTGCCAGCAGCACTGGCGGGGAGCAGTTCTTC

V gene: TRBV5-4
D gene: NA
clone size: NA
J gene: TRBJ1-1
CDR3 protein: CASSLAGEMNTEAFF
CDR3 DNA: TGTGCCAGCAGCTTGGCCGGGGAGATGAACACTGAAGCTTTCTTT